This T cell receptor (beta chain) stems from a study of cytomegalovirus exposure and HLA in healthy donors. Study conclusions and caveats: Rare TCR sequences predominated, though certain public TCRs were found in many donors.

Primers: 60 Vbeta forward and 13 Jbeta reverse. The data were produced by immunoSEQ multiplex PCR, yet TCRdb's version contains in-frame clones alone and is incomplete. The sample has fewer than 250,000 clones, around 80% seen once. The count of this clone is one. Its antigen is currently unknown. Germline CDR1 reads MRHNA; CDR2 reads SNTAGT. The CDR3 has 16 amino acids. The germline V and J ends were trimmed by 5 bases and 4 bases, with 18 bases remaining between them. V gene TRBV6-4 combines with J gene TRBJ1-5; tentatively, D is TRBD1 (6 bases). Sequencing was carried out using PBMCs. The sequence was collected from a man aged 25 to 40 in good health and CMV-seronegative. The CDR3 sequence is CASSTRAQGRNQPQHF. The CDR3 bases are TGTGCCAGCAGTACCCGGGCCCAGGGGCGAAATCAGCCCCAGCATTTT.